Listed below are T cell receptor beta chains from one sample, sequenced in a study of blood T cell repertoires in COVID-19. TCRdb's copy holds only in-frame clones and misses some; the assay was immunoSEQ multiplex PCR. This sample has 200,000 to 300,000 clones, with around 87% found just once. The sequenced sample consisted of peripheral blood. Source of these receptors: a woman aged 45-59 years with acute or convalescent COVID-19. CDR3s include the opening cysteine and the closing phenylalanine or tryptophan. D genes are given only for firm matches.

d_call	j_call	v_call	cdr3_aa	cdr3_nt
NA	TRBJ1-2	TRBV2	CASSDRAGLYGYTF	TGTGCCAGCAGTGATAGGGCCGGACTGTATGGCTACACCTTC
TRBD2	TRBJ2-7	TRBV29-1	CSVGTSAYEQYF	TGCAGCGTTGGGACTAGTGCCTACGAGCAGTACTTC
NA	TRBJ2-5	TRBV30	CAWSAVRSGETQYF	TGTGCCTGGAGTGCTGTAAGGAGTGGGGAGACCCAGTACTTC
TRBD1	TRBJ1-3	TRBV9	CASSAPRGRTGRTIYF	TGTGCCAGCAGCGCCCCGAGAGGGAGGACAGGGAGGACCATATATTTT
NA	TRBJ1-6	TRBV18	CASSLLDSGYNSPLHF	TGTGCCAGCTCACTACTGGACAGTGGCTATAATTCACCCCTCCACTTT
NA	TRBJ2-7	TRBV15	CATSRERPGYEQYF	TGTGCCACCAGCAGAGAACGGCCGGGCTACGAGCAGTACTTC
TRBD2	TRBJ2-1	TRBV11-2	CASSSGLVVLGRFDEQFF	TGTGCCAGCAGCTCGGGACTAGTGGTGCTGGGAAGGTTCGATGAGCAGTTCTTC
TRBD1	TRBJ1-5	TRBV6-5	CASTSGTGGQPQHF	TGTGCCAGCACATCAGGGACAGGGGGTCAGCCCCAGCATTTT
NA	TRBJ2-3	TRBV5-1	CASKISESTDTQYF	TGCGCCAGCAAAATAAGCGAGAGCACAGATACGCAGTATTTT
TRBD2	TRBJ2-1	TRBV28	CASSPTSGRAGEQFF	TGTGCCAGCAGCCCAACTAGCGGGAGGGCCGGAGAGCAGTTCTTC